This TCR beta chain was recovered during a study of blood T cells in healthy people across ages. Findings and caveats of the study: Roughly linear age-related decline in beta diversity appeared, significant by age 40.

Healthy Caucasians from Russia aged roughly 6 to 95 served as donors. Samples each had at least 6 micrograms of total RNA extracted. A J-beta primer mix and a sample-barcoded 5' primer were used in a second PCR of about 7 to 12 cycles. TCRdb re-analysed the 5' RACE reads in MiXCR, keeping a single row per CDR3 protein. The data show about 640,000 distinct CDR3 sequences, 58% seen once. The V end lost 1 base, the J end lost 5 bases, and 12 bases lay between the germline ends. The CDR3 loop spans 14 amino acids. Germline V gene lookup returns CDR1 SGHRS and CDR2 YFSETQ. Worth noting for this clonotype: Its antigen is still unknown.

The TCR was taken from a man aged 60-69 years in good health. This chain links TRBV5-1 with TRBJ2-5, with D possibly being TRBD2 (5 bases). Sequencing was done on a sample of blood. The CDR3 bases are TGCGCCAGCAGCTTGACGATGGAGGTGGAGACCCAGTACTTC. This codes for CASSLTMEVETQYF.